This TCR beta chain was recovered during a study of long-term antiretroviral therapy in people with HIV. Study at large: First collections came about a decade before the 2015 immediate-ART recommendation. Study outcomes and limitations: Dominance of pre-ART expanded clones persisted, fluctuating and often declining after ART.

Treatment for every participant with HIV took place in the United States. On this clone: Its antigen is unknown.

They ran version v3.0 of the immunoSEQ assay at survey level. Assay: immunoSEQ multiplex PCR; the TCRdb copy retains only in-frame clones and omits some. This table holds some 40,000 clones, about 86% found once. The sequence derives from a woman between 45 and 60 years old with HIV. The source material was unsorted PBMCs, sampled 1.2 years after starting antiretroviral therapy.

The chain's CDR3 is CASSVDGTGVDEQFF. The CDR3 DNA reads TGTGCCAGCAGCGTAGATGGGACAGGGGTAGATGAGCAGTTCTTC. V usage is TRBV9 and J usage is TRBJ2-1; 10 bases align to TRBD1. Germline CDR1 and CDR2: SGDLS and YYNGEE. The CDR3 runs 15 residues. Unmatched junction bases numbered 5, after V lost 0 bases and J lost 8 bases.